This entry lists 30 T cell receptor beta chains sequenced from one sample in a study of T cell changes during pregnancy in multiple sclerosis. Sequencing was performed with immunoSEQ multiplex PCR; in TCRdb, only in-frame clones are kept and a portion is missing. The sample gives some 79,000 clones, 75% to 95% of which show up once; 0.45% to 0.55% is in the top ten. The sequencing used CD4+ T cells from peripheral blood mononuclear cells, collected in the second trimester of pregnancy. These receptors came from a female donor with multiple sclerosis, enrolled in a pregnancy study.

V gene TRBV5-1 combines with J gene TRBJ1-3, with unresolved D. Trimming stripped 2 bases from V and 1 base from J, with 7 bases between. CDR3 size: 14 residues. Germline lookup yields CDR1 SGHRS and CDR2 YFSETQ. The CDR3 loop reads CASSLSLSGNTIYF. The CDR3 nucleotides read TGCGCCAGCAGCTTATCGCTATCTGGAAACACCATATATTTT.

This clone was seen a handful of times. The chain couples TRBV19 to TRBJ1-5; D might be TRBD1 (5 bases). Germline assignment: CDR1 LNHDA and CDR2 SQIVND (reference sequence). The germline V and J ends were trimmed by 3 bases and 9 bases, with 6 bases remaining between them. This CDR3 region has 11 residues. The CDR3 nucleotides are TGTGCCAGTAGTATGGGGGGGCCCCAGCATTTT. It yields the protein CASSMGGPQHF.

This clone showed up just once. The rearrangement joins TRBV18 to TRBJ2-7; perhaps TRBD2 as D (6 bases). V shed 1 base and J shed 5 bases, with 18 bases lying between them. CDR1 is KGHSH and CDR2 is LQKENI in the germline V gene. The CDR3 is 16 amino acids. CDR3 nucleotides: TGTGCCAGCTCACCACTAGCGGACGCGATAGCCAACGAGCAGTACTTC. Translated: CASSPLADAIANEQYF.

The chain recombines TRBV29-1 with TRBJ2-5; 8 positions match TRBD2. With V trimmed by 6 bases and J by 2 bases, 5 bases remained unmatched. The CDR3 loop spans 13 amino acids. CDR1 SQVTM and CDR2 ANQGSEA come from the germline V gene. CDR3 nucleotide sequence: TGCAGCGTGACTAGCGCCGTGCAAGAGACCCAGTACTTC. Translated: CSVTSAVQETQYF.

This clone has just one count. V is TRBV6-5 and J is TRBJ1-1; TRBD1 matches 7 bases. Germline CDR1 reads MNHEY; CDR2 reads SVGAGI. The V and J ends lost 6 bases and 7 bases, in that order; junction bases with no gene match: 11. The CDR3 runs 14 residues. This chain's CDR3 is CASRNALDRIEAFF. DNA of the CDR3: TGTGCCAGCAGGAACGCCCTGGACAGGATTGAAGCTTTCTTT.

This rearrangement joins TRBV6-1 to TRBJ2-1, with TRBD1 as a possible D gene (6 bases). Trimming left V 1 base short and J 12 bases short, with 13 bases between. Germline CDR1 and CDR2: MNHNS and SASEGT. The CDR3 extends over 13 amino acids. CDR3 protein: CASSEEVRGRQFF. The CDR3 DNA sequence: TGTGCCAGCAGTGAAGAAGTCAGGGGCAGGCAGTTCTTC.

There are a few counts of this clone. The CDR3 reads CASSPDRAGYGYTF. The CDR3 DNA sequence: TGTGCCAGCTCACCAGACAGGGCCGGCTATGGCTACACCTTC. This rearrangement joins TRBV18 to TRBJ1-2, with 7 bases fitting TRBD1. Germline V gene sequence: CDR1 KGHSH, CDR2 LQKENI. CDR3 length: 14 residues. The J segment lost 4 bases and the V segment lost 2 bases, leaving 4 bases of the junction unmatched.

The chain combines TRBV19 with TRBJ1-5, with D possibly TRBD1 on 6 matching bases. V was trimmed by 3 bases and J by 2 bases, leaving 14 bases between them. From germline, CDR1 is LNHDA and CDR2 SQIVND (reference sequence). This CDR3 spans 16 amino acids. CDR3 loop: CASSISTGRGNQPQHF. CDR3 DNA sequence: TGTGCCAGTAGTATCTCCACAGGGAGAGGCAATCAGCCCCAGCATTTT.

This clone was seen once. The gene calls are TRBV2 and TRBJ2-5; 12 nucleotides agree with TRBD2. The CDR3 contains 15 residues. V dropped 6 bases and J dropped 11; count of bases not matched to a gene: 13. CDR1 is SNHLY and CDR2 is FYNNEI in the germline V gene. CDR3 in amino acids: CASSKGLAGSVHQYF. CDR3 in DNA: TGTGCCAGCAGCAAAGGACTAGCGGGGAGCGTACATCAGTACTTC.

This rearrangement joins TRBV6-1 to TRBJ2-7; 7 bases agree with TRBD1. Looked up from germline, CDR1 is MNHNS and CDR2 is SASEGT. The V segment lost 3 bases and the J segment 6 bases; nucleotides outside the gene matches: 5. This CDR3 spans 13 amino acids. The CDR3: CASSEQTGTEQYF. CDR3 bases: TGTGCCAGCAGTGAGCAGACAGGGACCGAGCAGTACTTC.

Only one count was recorded for this clone. The chain couples TRBV6-5 to TRBJ1-3; D gene unclear. CDR1 is MNHEY and CDR2 is SVGAGI in the germline V gene. The CDR3 loop spans 13 amino acids. Trimming cost V 5 bases and J 4 bases, with 9 bases left between them. The CDR3 DNA follows: TGTGCCAGCAGTAACCTAGCCGGAAACACCATATATTTT. It translates to CASSNLAGNTIYF.

The CDR3 reads CASSPDRGSGYTF. The DNA for the CDR3 is TGTGCCAGCTCACCGGACAGGGGCTCCGGCTACACCTTC. The rearrangement uses TRBV18 and TRBJ1-2, with 9 bases that match TRBD1. Germline V gives CDR1 KGHSH, CDR2 LQKENI. This CDR3 has 13 residues. The V and J ends lost 3 bases and 8 bases, in that order; junction bases with no gene match: 4.

This chain connects TRBV19 to TRBJ1-2, with 7 bases that match TRBD1. The CDR3 covers 17 residues. J lost 5 bases, V lost 4 bases, and 16 bases had no gene match. Germline CDR1 reads LNHDA; CDR2 reads SQIVND (reference sequence). The CDR3 here is CASSSGTEPTWVYGYTF. CDR3 DNA sequence: TGTGCCAGTAGTAGCGGGACAGAACCTACTTGGGTATATGGCTACACCTTC.

The V call is TRBV6-6, the J call TRBJ2-1, with 8 bases identical to TRBD2. In germline, CDR1 is MNHNY, CDR2 SVGAGI (reference sequence). There are 13 residues in the CDR3. J lost 9 bases, V lost 7 bases, and 8 bases had no gene match. The CDR3 DNA reads as TGTGCCAGCAAACCGGGGGGGTCGCGTGAGCAGTTCTTC. It codes for CASKPGGSREQFF.

This rearrangement joins TRBV13 to TRBJ2-5, with 13 nucleotides matching TRBD2. V shed 5 bases and J 4 bases; nucleotides not matched to a gene: 7. The CDR3 extends over 16 amino acids. Germline V gives CDR1 PRHDT, CDR2 FYEKMQ (reference sequence). The CDR3 spells CASSATSGGAGETQYF. DNA for the CDR3: TGTGCCAGCAGCGCCACTAGCGGGGGGGCCGGAGAGACCCAGTACTTC.

The chain recombines TRBV2 with TRBJ2-5; D unclear. V was trimmed by 8 bases and J by 11 bases, leaving 15 bases between them. The CDR3 loop spans 11 amino acids. The germline V gene encodes CDR1 SNHLY and CDR2 FYNNEI. Here the CDR3 DNA reads TGTGCCAGCGAATTCGGTCAACGACAGTACTTC. As protein: CASEFGQRQYF.

The rearrangement uses TRBV5-4 and TRBJ2-1; D gene ambiguous. Germline V gives CDR1 SGHNT, CDR2 YYREEE (reference sequence). V lost 4 bases, J lost 5 bases, and 4 bases lay in between. This CDR3 has 11 residues. CDR3 loop: CASSLNNEQFF. In DNA form, the CDR3 reads TGTGCCAGCAGCCTAAACAATGAGCAGTTCTTC.

This clone was counted a single time. CDR3 loop: CASSELAFGFYEQYF. The DNA for the CDR3 is TGTGCCAGCAGTGAATTAGCATTTGGCTTCTACGAGCAGTACTTC. The chain joins TRBV6-1 to TRBJ2-7; no definite D call. Germline CDR1 reads MNHNS; CDR2 reads SASEGT. V lost 2 bases to trimming and J lost 3 bases, with 14 bases between them. There are 15 residues in the CDR3.

The chain carries TRBV5-1 and TRBJ1-1, with 7 bases that match TRBD1. V lost 3 bases, J lost 2 bases, and 4 bases stayed unmatched. Germline V gives CDR1 SGHRS, CDR2 YFSETQ. This CDR3 is 14 amino acids long. The CDR3 DNA sequence: TGCGCCAGCAGCTCGGGACAGAGCAACACTGAAGCTTTCTTT. Amino acid sequence: CASSSGQSNTEAFF.

The rearrangement uses TRBV9 and TRBJ1-2; D possibly corresponds to TRBD1 (5 bases). This CDR3 is 17 amino acids long. Trimming removed 2 bases from V and 0 bases from J, with 17 bases in between. Per the germline V gene, CDR1 is SGDLS and CDR2 is YYNGEE. CDR3 DNA sequence: TGTGCCAGCAGCGTGGACCCGTCTGACAGAGCTAACTATGGCTACACCTTC. Amino acid sequence: CASSVDPSDRANYGYTF.

The chain combines TRBV11-3 with TRBJ1-3, with D maybe TRBD1 (6 bases). The germline V gene encodes CDR1 SGHNT and CDR2 YENEEA. This CDR3 has 15 residues. The ends were cut back, 2 bases at V and 0 bases at J, with 8 bases in the middle. The CDR3 spells CASSLTGNSGNTIYF. The CDR3 nucleotides read TGTGCCAGCAGCTTAACAGGGAACTCTGGAAACACCATATATTTT.

The rearrangement uses TRBV10-3 and TRBJ1-5, with 9 nucleotides matching TRBD1. Trimming cost V 6 bases and J 6 bases; bases outside gene matches: 6. The germline V gene encodes CDR1 ENHRY and CDR2 SYGVKD. CDR3 size: 14 residues. CDR3 loop: CAISLGTGIQPQHF. CDR3 sequence (DNA): TGTGCCATCAGCTTGGGGACAGGGATTCAGCCCCAGCATTTT.

CDR3 region: CASISGGGSYNEQFF. Written as DNA, the CDR3 is TGTGCCAGTATTTCCGGAGGCGGCTCCTACAATGAGCAGTTCTTC. This sequence joins TRBV28 and TRBJ2-1; weak D call: TRBD2 (5 bases). The germline CDR1 and CDR2 sequences are MDHEN and SYDVKM. The CDR3 has 15 amino acids. Trimming stripped 9 bases from V and 0 bases from J, with 15 bases between.

The chain recombines TRBV15 with TRBJ1-4; 7 bases fit TRBD1. The CDR3 is 17 amino acids. V shed 4 bases, J shed 6 bases, and the junction held 14 bases outside the gene matches. CDR1 and CDR2 (germline): LNHNV, YYDKDF (reference sequence). CDR3 coding DNA: TGTGCCACCAGCAACCCACCGGGGACAGACTCGTATGAAAAACTGTTTTTT. Translated, it gives CATSNPPGTDSYEKLFF. The whole variable domain, filled in from reference TRBV15 and TRBJ1-4, reads DAMVIQNPRYQVTQFGKPVTLSCSQTLNHNVMYWYQQKSSQAPKLLFHYYDKDFNNEADTPDNFQSRRPNTSFCFLDIRSPGLGDTAMYLCATSNPPGTDSYEKLFFGSGTQLSVL.

V and J are TRBV2 and TRBJ2-7, with a possible D match to TRBD2 (6 bases). This CDR3 contains 15 residues. Trimming took off 2 bases at V and 4 bases at J, with 15 bases between the two ends. Per germline, CDR1 SNHLY and CDR2 FYNNEI. The CDR3 reads CASSELRGSYYEQYF. CDR3 nucleotide sequence: TGTGCCAGCAGTGAACTTCGGGGGAGTTATTACGAGCAGTACTTC.

The chain combines TRBV5-1 with TRBJ2-1; a possible D gene is TRBD2 (6 bases). V lost 3 bases and J 0 bases, leaving 28 bases between the germline ends. The CDR3 sequence is 21 residues long. The germline CDR1 and CDR2 sequences are SGHRS and YFSETQ. The CDR3 sequence is CASSSPTPPSGPTSSYNEQFF. The CDR3 DNA reads as TGCGCCAGCAGCTCCCCCACTCCTCCAAGCGGGCCAACGAGCTCCTACAATGAGCAGTTCTTC.

The count of this clone is one. The rearrangement joins TRBV5-1 to TRBJ2-7, with 10 bases identical to TRBD2. The CDR3 contains 14 residues. Per germline, CDR1 SGHRS and CDR2 YFSETQ. Losses at the gene ends were 4 bases for V and 2 bases for J; bases not matched to a gene: 3. The CDR3 region has the DNA TGCGCCAGCAGCAGAGGGACTAGCGCCTACGAGCAGTACTTC. As protein: CASSRGTSAYEQYF.

V is TRBV7-9 and J is TRBJ2-5, with TRBD1 matching over 7 bases. V lost 1 base, J lost 7 bases, and 9 bases stayed unmatched. The CDR3 is 15 amino acids. Looked up from germline, CDR1 is SEHNR and CDR2 is FQNEAQ (reference sequence). The CDR3 loop reads CASSLELRGRGTQYF. CDR3 in DNA: TGTGCCAGCAGCTTAGAGCTTAGGGGGCGTGGGACCCAGTACTTC.

This chain joins TRBV20-1 and TRBJ2-7; D unclear. This CDR3 spans 11 amino acids. V was pared by 6 bases and J by 0 bases, with 6 bases between. Germline CDR1 and CDR2: DFQATT and SNEGSKA (reference sequence). CDR3 nucleotides: TGCAGTGCCCGTAGCTCCTACGAGCAGTACTTC. Translated, it gives CSARSSYEQYF.

The chain recombines TRBV5-1 with TRBJ2-1, with 16 nucleotides matching TRBD2. Per the germline V gene, CDR1 is SGHRS and CDR2 is YFSETQ. J lost 8 bases, V lost 4 bases, and 6 bases had no gene match. The CDR3 runs 16 residues. The CDR3 region has the DNA TGCGCCAGCAGCGGGGGACTAGCGGGAGGGAGGGATGAGCAGTTCTTC. It specifies CASSGGLAGGRDEQFF.